Included here is one T cell receptor beta chain sequence, with context. The sample originates from a study of sequential checkpoint blockade in melanoma. Overall study: Arm A got nivolumab then ipilimumab; arm B the reverse, 1:1. After both sequences, patients received maintenance nivolumab.

Treatment: randomized to nivolumab then ipilimumab (arm A) or the reverse (arm B). DNA-damaging chemotherapy had not been given to any patient beforehand. Live CD3+CD8+ CD19− CD56− cells were sorted from PBMCs. TCRdb's table, derived via immunoSEQ multiplex PCR, lists solely in-frame clones and lacks some. The table shows around 11,000 clones, with around 69% occurring only once. There are 14 residues in the CDR3. Trimming took off 5 bases at V and 2 bases at J, with 13 bases between the two ends. Per germline, CDR1 WNHNN and CDR2 SYGVQD (reference sequence). The TCR comes from a human donor with melanoma. V gene TRBV10-1 combines with J gene TRBJ2-7; tentative D call: TRBD2 (6 bases). The sample in question was CD8+ T cells sorted from blood (inferred from file names), obtained from a patient given nivolumab and ipilimumab in sequence. In nucleotides, the CDR3 is TGCGCCAGCAGTAGGAGCGGGCAACCCTACGAGCAGTACTTC. Translated, it gives CASSRSGQPYEQYF.